The 26 T cell receptor beta chains below come from one sample, sequenced in a study of vaccination effects on CD4 cells after COVID-19. Before any sequencing was done, the ViraFEST assay used viral peptide pools to expand antigen-specific CD4+ T cells. It was after 10 days of culture that CD4+ T cells were isolated. Participants got two doses of BNT162b2 or mRNA-1273 vaccine. Their cognate antigens are unknown. Measured with immunoSEQ multiplex PCR; TCRdb has only the in-frame clones, and not every one. Among under 50,000 clones, about 80% were seen once, and the ten largest hold just under 2%. The sequencing used CD4+ T cells from PBMCs cultured with HCoV-NL63 spike peptides, collected after COVID-19 vaccination. The receptors shown here come from a human donor who received a COVID-19 vaccine. Some clones in this sample may be carry-over from other donors' samples.

The chain uses TRBV5-1 and TRBJ1-1, with D perhaps TRBD1 (6 bases). With 4 bases removed from V and 0 bases from J, the gap between germline ends came to 13 bases. The CDR3 is made up of 15 amino acids. Germline assignment: CDR1 SGHRS and CDR2 YFSETQ. CDR3 sequence: CASSPGHIMNTEAFF. The CDR3 DNA sequence: TGCGCCAGCAGCCCGGGACACATCATGAACACTGAAGCTTTCTTT. Full variable domain (rest looked up from reference TRBV5-1 and TRBJ1-1): KAGVTQTPRYLIKTRGQQVTLSCSPISGHRSVSWYQQTPGQGLQFLFEYFSETQRNKGNFPGRFSGRQFSNSRSEMNVSTLELGDSALYLCASSPGHIMNTEAFFGQGTRLTVV.

J is TRBJ1-5 and V is TRBV2; possibly TRBD1 for D (5 bases). V was trimmed by 5 bases and J by 5 bases, leaving 7 bases between them. CDR1 and CDR2 from the germline V gene are SNHLY and FYNNEI. The CDR3 runs to 12 residues. The CDR3 sequence is CASSTTDQPQHF. The CDR3 DNA is TGTGCCAGCAGTACGACAGATCAGCCCCAGCATTTT.

This chain uses TRBV5-1 with TRBJ2-1, with D perhaps matching TRBD2 (5 bases). Germline assignment: CDR1 SGHRS and CDR2 YFSETQ. This CDR3 region has 14 residues. V lost 2 bases to trimming and J lost 8 bases, with 14 bases between them. CDR3 DNA sequence: TGCGCCAGCAGCTTTAGTTGGGGTAGCGATGAGCAGTTCTTC. Its translation is CASSFSWGSDEQFF. Looking up the rest from reference TRBV5-1 and TRBJ2-1 gives the full variable domain: KAGVTQTPRYLIKTRGQQVTLSCSPISGHRSVSWYQQTPGQGLQFLFEYFSETQRNKGNFPGRFSGRQFSNSRSEMNVSTLELGDSALYLCASSFSWGSDEQFFGPGTRLTVL.

The V gene is TRBV6-5, the J gene TRBJ1-4, with TRBD1 identical over 8 bases. V trimming: 5 bases; J trimming: 4 bases; junction bases outside the gene matches: 3. Germline V gives CDR1 MNHEY, CDR2 SVGAGI. CDR3 size: 14 residues. The CDR3 loop reads CASSLDRGNEKLFF. In DNA form, the CDR3 reads TGTGCCAGCAGTCTTGACAGGGGTAATGAAAAACTGTTTTTT.

This clone was seen only once. The chain employs TRBV7-8 and TRBJ1-2; 8 bases map to TRBD1. The CDR3 sequence is 14 residues long. J was trimmed by 4 bases and V by 5 bases; bases with no gene match: 6. CDR1 and CDR2 from the germline V gene are SGHVS and FQNEAQ. The CDR3 is CASSPGTGFYGYTF. CDR3 nucleotide sequence: TGTGCCAGCAGCCCAGGGACAGGTTTCTATGGCTACACCTTC.

This sequence joins TRBV7-9 and TRBJ1-1; 7 bases map to TRBD1. The ends lost 2 bases at V and 0 bases at J; junction bases unmatched: 3. The CDR3 totals 15 residues. Germline CDR1 SEHNR, CDR2 FQNEAQ (reference sequence). The CDR3 sequence: CASSLLGQVNTEAFF. The CDR3 nucleotides read TGTGCCAGCAGCTTACTCGGACAGGTGAACACTGAAGCTTTCTTT.

This chain uses TRBV6-1 with TRBJ2-7, with TRBD2 identical over 8 bases. Germline trimming cut 0 bases from V and 3 bases from J; bases unmatched to any gene: 7. This CDR3 contains 16 residues. Germline V gives CDR1 MNHNS, CDR2 SASEGT. CDR3 amino acids: CASSEAISGGNYEQYV. The CDR3 DNA reads as TGTGCCAGCAGTGAAGCGATAAGCGGGGGAAACTACGAGCAGTACGTC.

This chain links TRBV24-1 with TRBJ2-3, with a weak D call TRBD1 (6 bases). Germline V gene data show CDR1 as KGHDR and CDR2 as SFDVKD. V was shortened by 0 bases and J by 5 bases, with 11 bases between the two germline ends. The CDR3 extends over 15 amino acids. For the CDR3, the DNA is TGTGCCACCAGTGATTTGGGGGACATCAGAGATACGCAGTATTTT. It is translated as CATSDLGDIRDTQYF.

This rearrangement joins TRBV6-1 to TRBJ2-5; 10 nucleotides match TRBD1. V lost 4 bases and J lost 3; bases outside the gene matches: 14. This CDR3 contains 18 residues. In germline, CDR1 is MNHNS, CDR2 SASEGT. DNA of the CDR3: TGTGCCAGCAGTGTGTGGGGACAGGGGAGTTTTCAGGAAGAGACCCAGTACTTC. Protein: CASSVWGQGSFQEETQYF.

This chain connects TRBV18 to TRBJ1-1, with D unresolved. Germline CDR1 reads KGHSH; CDR2 reads LQKENI. The CDR3 is 14 amino acids. Trimming pared 3 bases from V and 1 base from J, leaving 9 bases between. DNA of the CDR3: TGTGCCAGCTCACCCCTGCCCAGGAACACTGAAGCTTTCTTT. This codes for CASSPLPRNTEAFF.

The rearrangement uses TRBV14 and TRBJ1-5; D is possibly TRBD1 (6 bases). There are 20 residues in the CDR3. V lost 11 bases, J lost 3 bases, and 35 bases lay in between. Germline loops: CDR1 SGHDN, CDR2 FVKESK. The CDR3 sequence: CARSHRHRVVHRMLNQPQHF. The CDR3 bases are TGTGCCCGATCTCACCGGCACAGGGTGGTCCATCGTATGCTCAATCAGCCCCAGCATTTT. Complete variable domain (other parts from reference TRBV14 and TRBJ1-5): EAGVTQFPSHSVIEKGQTVTLRCDPISGHDNLYWYRRVMGKEIKFLLHFVKESKQDESGMPNNRFLAERTGGTYSTLKVQPAELEDSGVYFCARSHRHRVVHRMLNQPQHFGDGTRLSIL.

This clone has only one observation. The rearrangement links TRBV10-3 to TRBJ1-5, with a tentative D call TRBD1 (5 bases). CDR1 and CDR2 (germline): ENHRY, SYGVKD. Trimming stripped 8 bases from V and 3 bases from J, with 8 bases between. The CDR3 runs 12 residues. The CDR3 protein is CAIGGTNQPQHF. In DNA form, the CDR3 reads TGTGCCATCGGAGGGACCAATCAGCCCCAGCATTTT.

This clone was seen just once. The CDR3 DNA is TGTGCCAGCAGCCCAGACACAGGGGGCACCGGGGAGCTGTTTTTT. Translation gives CASSPDTGGTGELFF. The rearrangement links TRBV7-9 to TRBJ2-2; 8 nucleotides line up with TRBD1. The junction had 6 bases not matched to a gene; V was cut back by 5 bases and J by 4 bases. The germline V gene encodes CDR1 SEHNR and CDR2 FQNEAQ (reference sequence). CDR3 length: 15 residues. Supplemented by reference TRBV7-9 and TRBJ2-2, the full variable domain reads DTGVSQNPRHKITKRGQNVTFRCDPISEHNRLYWYRQTLGQGPEFLTYFQNEAQLEKSRLLSDRFSAERPKGSFSTLEIQRTEQGDSAMYLCASSPDTGGTGELFFGEGSRLTVL.

The J gene is TRBJ2-3, the V gene TRBV10-3; TRBD1 is a possible D gene (6 bases). Germline loops: CDR1 ENHRY, CDR2 SYGVKD. V was clipped by 5 bases and J by 0 bases, with 12 bases between them. This CDR3 is built from 15 residues. The CDR3, as DNA: TGTGCCATCAGTCCTGGACAGCTTAGCACAGATACGCAGTATTTT. This translates into CAISPGQLSTDTQYF.

The chain uses TRBV9 and TRBJ2-1, with D perhaps given as TRBD1 or TRBD2 (5 bases each). Germline V gives CDR1 SGDLS, CDR2 YYNGEE. The CDR3 runs to 15 residues. Trimming stripped 4 bases from V and 2 bases from J, with 13 bases between. CDR3 loop: CASSPWDVPYNEQFF. The CDR3 DNA is TGTGCCAGCAGCCCCTGGGACGTGCCCTACAATGAGCAGTTCTTC.

As DNA, the CDR3 is TGTGCCAGCAGCAAAGTATCCCTCTCTAACTATGGCTACACCTTC. It is translated as CASSKVSLSNYGYTF. The V gene is TRBV21-1, the J gene TRBJ1-2. TRBV21-1 is reported as a pseudogene. The CDR3 loop spans 15 amino acids.

The gene calls are TRBV7-9 and TRBJ2-1, with D uncertain. The CDR3 is 13 amino acids. In germline, CDR1 is SEHNR, CDR2 FQNEAQ (reference sequence). V was cut by 0 bases and J by 10 bases, with 10 bases left in between. The CDR3 nucleotides read TGTGCCAGCAGCTTAGCAGGTCCTAAGGAGCAGTTCTTC. It specifies CASSLAGPKEQFF. Supplemented by reference TRBV7-9 and TRBJ2-1, the full variable domain reads DTGVSQNPRHKITKRGQNVTFRCDPISEHNRLYWYRQTLGQGPEFLTYFQNEAQLEKSRLLSDRFSAERPKGSFSTLEIQRTEQGDSAMYLCASSLAGPKEQFFGPGTRLTVL.

The chain has TRBV5-1 and TRBJ2-3; 7 bases map to TRBD1. This CDR3 is 16 amino acids long. Trimming took 0 bases from V and 1 from J; bases not matched to a gene: 5. Germline CDR1 SGHRS, CDR2 YFSETQ. The CDR3 is CASSLAGGQGTDTQYF. The CDR3 bases are TGCGCCAGCAGCTTGGCCGGCGGACAGGGCACAGATACGCAGTATTTT.

The chain combines TRBV9 with TRBJ2-3; D is uncertain. This CDR3 is 14 amino acids long. Deletions cut 1 base from V and 3 bases from J, with 9 bases between. Germline CDR1 reads SGDLS; CDR2 reads YYNGEE. CDR3 DNA: TGTGCCAGCAGCGTATCTTTAGGGACAGATACGCAGTATTTT. Its protein is CASSVSLGTDTQYF.

The chain employs TRBV12-5 and TRBJ1-5; D is possibly TRBD1 (5 bases). With 8 bases removed from V and 3 bases from J, the gap between germline ends came to 11 bases. The CDR3 is made up of 13 amino acids. The germline V gene encodes CDR1 LGHNT and CDR2 FRNRAP. The CDR3 region has the DNA TGTGCTAGTTCCAGCAGGGACAATCAGCCCCAGCATTTT. It codes for CASSSRDNQPQHF.

This clone was observed a handful of times. The rearrangement links TRBV6-5 to TRBJ2-2, with D possibly TRBD1 on 7 matching bases. The germline CDR1 and CDR2 sequences are MNHEY and SVGAGI. CDR3 length: 15 amino acids. Between the trimmed V and J ends, which lost 10 bases and 2 bases, there was a span of 17 bases. The CDR3: CAIRGDRGNTGELFF. DNA for the CDR3: TGTGCCATCAGGGGGGACAGAGGTAACACCGGGGAGCTGTTTTTT.

The chain carries TRBV6-5 and TRBJ2-5; 9 bases line up with TRBD1. With V trimmed by 6 bases and J by 5 bases, 4 bases remained unmatched. Per the germline V gene, CDR1 is MNHEY and CDR2 is SVGAGI. The CDR3 runs to 13 residues. The CDR3 spells CASSRDRAETQYF. The CDR3 nucleotides read TGTGCCAGCAGCAGGGACAGGGCTGAGACCCAGTACTTC.

The rearrangement links TRBV19 to TRBJ1-4; possibly TRBD1 for D (5 bases). The V and J ends lost 3 bases and 12 bases respectively, with 20 bases between them. CDR3 size: 15 residues. Germline CDR1 LNHDA, CDR2 SQIVND (reference sequence). The CDR3 DNA sequence: TGTGCCAGTAGTATTGGAGGCAGGGAGGGTGAGCAACTGTTTTTT. It translates to CASSIGGREGEQLFF.

The chain is built from TRBV6-5 and TRBJ2-2; either TRBD1 or TRBD2 may supply D (5 bases each). Between the trimmed V and J ends, which lost 2 bases and 0 bases, there was a span of 10 bases. The CDR3 consists of 16 residues. CDR1 and CDR2 (germline): MNHEY, SVGAGI. The CDR3 region is CASSYRDVANTGELFF. The CDR3 DNA is TGTGCCAGCAGTTACCGGGACGTCGCGAACACCGGGGAGCTGTTTTTT.

The chain carries TRBV7-2 and TRBJ1-3; D is possibly TRBD1 (6 bases). This CDR3 contains 15 residues. The V gene lost 5 bases and the J gene lost 4 bases, with 15 bases spanning the gap. Germline lookup yields CDR1 SGHTA and CDR2 FQGNSA. The CDR3 DNA reads TGTGCCAGCAGCATAAGGGGGACGGCAGGAAACACCATATATTTT. Protein: CASSIRGTAGNTIYF. Together with reference TRBV7-2 and TRBJ1-3, the CDR3 gives the full variable domain: GAGVSQSPSNKVTEKGKDVELRCDPISGHTALYWYRQSLGQGLEFLIYFQGNSAPDKSGLPSDRFSAERTGGSVSTLTIQRTQQEDSAVYLCASSIRGTAGNTIYFGEGSWLTVV.

The V gene is TRBV5-1, the J gene TRBJ2-1; maybe TRBD1 (6 bases). Germline V gives CDR1 SGHRS, CDR2 YFSETQ. The V gene lost 1 base and the J gene lost 6 bases, with 14 bases spanning the gap. There are 15 residues in the CDR3. DNA of the CDR3: TGCGCCAGCAGCTTGAGTGGCAGGGGTAGCAATGAGCAGTTCTTC. Protein product: CASSLSGRGSNEQFF. The full variable domain, in which reference TRBV5-1 and TRBJ2-1 provide the parts outside the CDR3, is KAGVTQTPRYLIKTRGQQVTLSCSPISGHRSVSWYQQTPGQGLQFLFEYFSETQRNKGNFPGRFSGRQFSNSRSEMNVSTLELGDSALYLCASSLSGRGSNEQFFGPGTRLTVL.